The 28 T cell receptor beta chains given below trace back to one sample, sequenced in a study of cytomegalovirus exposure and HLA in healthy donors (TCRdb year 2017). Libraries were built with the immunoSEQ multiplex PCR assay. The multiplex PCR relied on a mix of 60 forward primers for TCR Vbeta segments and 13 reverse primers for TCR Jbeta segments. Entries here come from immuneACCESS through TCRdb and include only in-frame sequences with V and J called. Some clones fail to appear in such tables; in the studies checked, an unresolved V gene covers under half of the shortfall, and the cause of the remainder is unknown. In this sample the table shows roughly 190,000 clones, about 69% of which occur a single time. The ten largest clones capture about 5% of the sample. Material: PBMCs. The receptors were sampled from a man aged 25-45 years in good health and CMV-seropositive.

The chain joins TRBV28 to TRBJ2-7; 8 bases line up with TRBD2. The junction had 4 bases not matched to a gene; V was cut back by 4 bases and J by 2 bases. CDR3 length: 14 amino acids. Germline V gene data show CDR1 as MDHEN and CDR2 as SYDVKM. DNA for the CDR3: TGTGCCAGCAGTTCCGGACTAGCCCCCTACGAGCAGTACTTC. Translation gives CASSSGLAPYEQYF.

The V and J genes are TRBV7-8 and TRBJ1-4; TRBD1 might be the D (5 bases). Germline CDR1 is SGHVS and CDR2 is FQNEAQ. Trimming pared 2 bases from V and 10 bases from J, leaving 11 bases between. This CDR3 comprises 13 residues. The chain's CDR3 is CASSLPGQGKLFF. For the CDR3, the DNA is TGTGCCAGCAGCTTACCAGGACAAGGAAAACTGTTTTTT.

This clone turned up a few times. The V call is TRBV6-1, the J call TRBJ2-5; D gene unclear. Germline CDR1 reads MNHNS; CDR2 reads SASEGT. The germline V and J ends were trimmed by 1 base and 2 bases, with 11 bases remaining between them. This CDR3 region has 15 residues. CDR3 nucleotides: TGTGCCAGCAGTGAAGGGTCAATCGGGCAAGAGACCCAGTACTTC. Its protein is CASSEGSIGQETQYF.

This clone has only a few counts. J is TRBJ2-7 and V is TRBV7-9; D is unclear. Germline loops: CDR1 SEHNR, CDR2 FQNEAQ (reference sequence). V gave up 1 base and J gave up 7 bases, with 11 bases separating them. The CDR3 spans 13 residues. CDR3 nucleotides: TGTGCCAGCAGCTTAGGAGGTTTGGTGGAGCAGTACTTC. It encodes CASSLGGLVEQYF.

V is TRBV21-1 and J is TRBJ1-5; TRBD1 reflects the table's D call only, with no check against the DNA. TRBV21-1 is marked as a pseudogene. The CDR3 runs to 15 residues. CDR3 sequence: CASSKPPHRNQPQHF. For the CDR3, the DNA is TGTGCCAGCAGCAAACCCCCACACCGCAATCAGCCCCAGCATTTT.

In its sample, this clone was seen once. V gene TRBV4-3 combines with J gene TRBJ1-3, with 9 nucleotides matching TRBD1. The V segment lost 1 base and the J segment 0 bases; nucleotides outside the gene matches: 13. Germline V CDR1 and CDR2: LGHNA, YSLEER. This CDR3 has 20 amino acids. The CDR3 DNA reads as TGCGCCAGCAGCCAAGGGGGGGGCCCACAGGGGGCTCTCTCTGGAAACACCATATATTTT. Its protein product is CASSQGGGPQGALSGNTIYF.

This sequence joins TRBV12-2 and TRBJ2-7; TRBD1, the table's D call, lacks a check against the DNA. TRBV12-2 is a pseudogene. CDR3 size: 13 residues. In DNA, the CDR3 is TGTGCAAGTCGCCCTGGGACAGCCTGGGAGCAGTACTTC. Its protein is CASRPGTAWEQYF.

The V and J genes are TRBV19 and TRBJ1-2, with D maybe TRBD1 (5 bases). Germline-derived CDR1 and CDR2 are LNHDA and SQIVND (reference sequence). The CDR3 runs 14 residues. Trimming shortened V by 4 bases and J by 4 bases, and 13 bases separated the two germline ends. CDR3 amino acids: CASSTTAGPYGYTF. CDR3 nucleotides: TGTGCCAGTAGTACAACCGCAGGGCCCTATGGCTACACCTTC.

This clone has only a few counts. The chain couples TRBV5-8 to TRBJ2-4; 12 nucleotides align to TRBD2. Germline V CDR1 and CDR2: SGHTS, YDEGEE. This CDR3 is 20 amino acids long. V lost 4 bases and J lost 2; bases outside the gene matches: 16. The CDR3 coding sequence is TGTGCCAGCAGCCCATGGACTAGCGGGAACCCTTACGGGACCAAAAACATTCAGTACTTC. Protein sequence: CASSPWTSGNPYGTKNIQYF.

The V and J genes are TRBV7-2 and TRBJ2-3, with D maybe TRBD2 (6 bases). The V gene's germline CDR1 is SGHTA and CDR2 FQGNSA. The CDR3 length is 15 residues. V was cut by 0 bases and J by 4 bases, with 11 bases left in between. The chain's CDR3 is CASSLAGGDPDTQYF. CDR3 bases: TGTGCCAGCAGCTTAGCGGGGGGAGACCCAGATACGCAGTATTTT.

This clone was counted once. In DNA, the CDR3 is TGTGCCAGCAAGAGAGGACAGACCTATGGCTACACCTTC. It specifies CASKRGQTYGYTF. This sequence joins TRBV6-5 and TRBJ1-2; possibly TRBD1 for D (6 bases). This CDR3 region has 13 residues. The V gene's germline CDR1 is MNHEY and CDR2 SVGAGI. Trimming removed 7 bases from V and 4 bases from J, with 13 bases in between.

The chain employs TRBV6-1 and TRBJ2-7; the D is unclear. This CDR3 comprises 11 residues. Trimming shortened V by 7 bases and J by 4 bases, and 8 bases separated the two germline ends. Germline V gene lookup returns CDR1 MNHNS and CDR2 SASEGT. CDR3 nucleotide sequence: TGTGCCAGCATGCTTCGGTACGAGCAGTACTTC. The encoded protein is CASMLRYEQYF.

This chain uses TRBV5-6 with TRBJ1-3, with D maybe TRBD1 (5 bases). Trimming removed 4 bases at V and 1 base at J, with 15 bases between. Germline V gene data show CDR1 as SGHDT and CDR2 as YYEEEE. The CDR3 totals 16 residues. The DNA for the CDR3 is TGTGCCAGCAGCCCACGAACGACAGCTTCTGGAAACACCATATATTTT. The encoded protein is CASSPRTTASGNTIYF.

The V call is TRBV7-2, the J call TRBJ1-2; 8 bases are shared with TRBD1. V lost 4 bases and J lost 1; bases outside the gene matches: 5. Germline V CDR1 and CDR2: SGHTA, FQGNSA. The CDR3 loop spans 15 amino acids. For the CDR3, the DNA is TGTGCCAGCAGCTCAACAGGGGGAGTTAACTATGGCTACACCTTC. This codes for CASSSTGGVNYGYTF.

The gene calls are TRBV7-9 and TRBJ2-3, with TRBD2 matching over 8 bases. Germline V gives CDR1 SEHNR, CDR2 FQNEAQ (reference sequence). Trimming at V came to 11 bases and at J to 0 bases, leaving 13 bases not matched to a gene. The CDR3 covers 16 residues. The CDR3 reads CAGSPPGLESTDTQYF. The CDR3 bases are TGTGCCGGCTCACCACCGGGACTAGAAAGCACAGATACGCAGTATTTT.

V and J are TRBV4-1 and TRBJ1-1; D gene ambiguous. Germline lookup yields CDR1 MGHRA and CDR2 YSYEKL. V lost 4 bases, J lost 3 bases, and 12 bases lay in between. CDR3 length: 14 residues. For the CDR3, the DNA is TGCGCCAGCAGCCCTCGACTCCTTGACACTGAAGCTTTCTTT. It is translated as CASSPRLLDTEAFF.

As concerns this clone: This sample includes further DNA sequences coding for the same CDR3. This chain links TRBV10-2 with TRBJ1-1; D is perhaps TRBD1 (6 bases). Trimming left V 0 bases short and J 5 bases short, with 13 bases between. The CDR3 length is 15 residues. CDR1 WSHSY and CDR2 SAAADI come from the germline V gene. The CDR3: CASSESIGGATEAFF. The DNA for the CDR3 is TGCGCCAGCAGTGAGTCAATAGGGGGGGCGACTGAAGCTTTCTTT.

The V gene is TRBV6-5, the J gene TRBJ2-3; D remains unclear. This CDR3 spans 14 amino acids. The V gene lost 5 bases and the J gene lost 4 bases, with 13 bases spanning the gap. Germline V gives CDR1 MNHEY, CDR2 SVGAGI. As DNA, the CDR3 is TGTGCCAGCAGTCGATCCCGAGTGGCAGATACGCAGTATTTT. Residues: CASSRSRVADTQYF.

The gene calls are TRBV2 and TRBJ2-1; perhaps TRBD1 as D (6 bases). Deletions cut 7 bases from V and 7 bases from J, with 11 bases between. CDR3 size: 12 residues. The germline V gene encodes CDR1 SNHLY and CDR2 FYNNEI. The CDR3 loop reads CASNRAQNEQFF. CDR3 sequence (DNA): TGTGCCAGCAACAGGGCTCAGAATGAGCAGTTCTTC.

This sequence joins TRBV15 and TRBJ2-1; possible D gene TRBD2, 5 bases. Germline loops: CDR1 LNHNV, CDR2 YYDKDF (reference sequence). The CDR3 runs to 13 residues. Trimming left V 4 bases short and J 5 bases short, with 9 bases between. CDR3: CATSTSGNNEQFF. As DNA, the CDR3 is TGTGCCACCAGCACCAGCGGAAACAATGAGCAGTTCTTC.

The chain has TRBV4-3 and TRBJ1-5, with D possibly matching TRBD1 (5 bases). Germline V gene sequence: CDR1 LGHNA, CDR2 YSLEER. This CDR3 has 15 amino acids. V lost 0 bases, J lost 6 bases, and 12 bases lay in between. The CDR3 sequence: CASSQDGGVGQPQHF. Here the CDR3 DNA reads TGCGCCAGCAGCCAAGATGGGGGGGTCGGTCAGCCCCAGCATTTT.

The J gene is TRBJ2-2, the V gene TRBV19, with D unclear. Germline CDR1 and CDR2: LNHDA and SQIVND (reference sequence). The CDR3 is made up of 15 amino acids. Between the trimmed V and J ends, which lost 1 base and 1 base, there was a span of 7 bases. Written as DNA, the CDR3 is TGTGCCAGTAGTATAGGGTACTTGAACACCGGGGAGCTGTTTTTT. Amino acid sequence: CASSIGYLNTGELFF.

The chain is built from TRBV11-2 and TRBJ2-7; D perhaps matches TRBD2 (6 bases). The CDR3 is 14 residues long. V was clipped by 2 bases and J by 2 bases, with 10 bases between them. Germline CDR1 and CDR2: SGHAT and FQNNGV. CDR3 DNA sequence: TGTGCCAGCAGCTTATCGGGAGTTACCTACGAGCAGTACTTC. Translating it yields CASSLSGVTYEQYF.

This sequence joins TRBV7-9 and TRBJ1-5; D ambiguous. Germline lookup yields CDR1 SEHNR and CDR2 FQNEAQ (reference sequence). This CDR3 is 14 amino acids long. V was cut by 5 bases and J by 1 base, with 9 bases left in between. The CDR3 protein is CASSKQESNQPQHF. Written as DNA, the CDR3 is TGTGCCAGCAGCAAACAAGAAAGCAATCAGCCCCAGCATTTT.

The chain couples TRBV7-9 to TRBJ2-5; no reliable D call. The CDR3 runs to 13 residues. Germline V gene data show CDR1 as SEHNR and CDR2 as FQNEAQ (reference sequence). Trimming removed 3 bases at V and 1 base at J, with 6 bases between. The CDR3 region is CASSLRSQETQYF. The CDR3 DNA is TGTGCCAGCAGCTTGAGATCCCAAGAGACCCAGTACTTC.

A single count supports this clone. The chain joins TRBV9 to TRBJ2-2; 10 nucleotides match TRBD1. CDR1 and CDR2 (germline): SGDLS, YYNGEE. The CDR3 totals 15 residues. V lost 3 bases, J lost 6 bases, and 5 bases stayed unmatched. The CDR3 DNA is TGTGCCAGCAGCGCCGGGACAGGGGCGTCCGGGGAGCTGTTTTTT. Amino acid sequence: CASSAGTGASGELFF. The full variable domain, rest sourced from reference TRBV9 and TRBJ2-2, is DSGVTQTPKHLITATGQRVTLRCSPRSGDLSVYWYQQSLDQGLQFLIQYYNGEERAKGNILERFSAQQFPDLHSELNLSSLELGDSALYFCASSAGTGASGELFFGEGSRLTVL.

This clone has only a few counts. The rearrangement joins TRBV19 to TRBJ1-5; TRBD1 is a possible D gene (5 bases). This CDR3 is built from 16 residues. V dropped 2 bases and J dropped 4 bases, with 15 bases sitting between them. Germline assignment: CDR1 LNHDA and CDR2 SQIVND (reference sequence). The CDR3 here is CASSISPREWNQPQHF. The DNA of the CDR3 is TGTGCCAGTAGTATAAGTCCCAGGGAATGGAATCAGCCCCAGCATTTT.

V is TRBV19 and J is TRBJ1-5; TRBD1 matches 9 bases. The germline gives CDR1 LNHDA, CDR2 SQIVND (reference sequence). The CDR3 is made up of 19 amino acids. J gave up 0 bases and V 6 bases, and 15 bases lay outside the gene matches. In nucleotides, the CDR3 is TGTGCCAGTAGGCCTCTGGGGACAGGGAGAGTATATAGCAATCAGCCCCAGCATTTT. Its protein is CASRPLGTGRVYSNQPQHF.